These T cell receptor beta chains were read from a single sample in a study of graft-versus-host responses after intestinal transplantation. The method was immunoSEQ multiplex PCR; TCRdb's version includes in-frame clones alone and lacks a portion of them. The table lists 20,000 to 25,000 clones, roughly 94% of them singletons. The source material was PBMCs, sampled 156 days after intestinal transplant. The receptors derive from a human patient who received an intestinal transplant, so some T cells may come from the graft donor. CDR3s include the opening cysteine and the closing phenylalanine or tryptophan. The D gene is left open where the match is weak. Part of the rows lack a size; the others show once, few, many or a class for expanded clones.

V: TRBV5-1; D: TRBD2; size: NA; J: TRBJ2-1; CDR3: CASTTGLTSGYNEQFF; DNA: TGCGCCAGCACGACAGGGCTGACTAGCGGATATAATGAGCAGTTCTTC
V: TRBV6-1; D: NA; size: NA; J: TRBJ1-2; CDR3: CASSEGQAAAYGYTF; DNA: TGTGCCAGCAGTGAAGGACAGGCGGCGGCCTATGGCTACACCTTC
V: TRBV18; D: NA; size: once; J: TRBJ1-4; CDR3: CASSPGGNEKLFF; DNA: TGTGCCAGCTCACCCGGGGGGAATGAAAAACTGTTTTTT
V: TRBV6-5; D: NA; size: NA; J: TRBJ1-2; CDR3: CASIPGHSNYGYTF; DNA: TGTGCCAGCATCCCGGGACATTCTAACTATGGCTACACCTTC
V: TRBV30; D: NA; size: NA; J: TRBJ2-1; CDR3: CAWSSLGAYSYNEQFF; DNA: TGTGCCTGGAGTTCGCTGGGGGCGTACTCCTACAATGAGCAGTTCTTC
V: TRBV7-6; D: NA; size: NA; J: TRBJ1-1; CDR3: CASSLAQGGDTEAFF; DNA: TGTGCCAGCAGCTTAGCGCAGGGAGGGGACACTGAAGCTTTCTTT
V: TRBV6-5; D: TRBD2; size: NA; J: TRBJ2-3; CDR3: CASSYGTGRGTDTQYF; DNA: TGTGCCAGCAGTTACGGAACCGGGAGGGGGACAGATACGCAGTATTTT
V: TRBV29-1; D: TRBD2; size: NA; J: TRBJ2-2; CDR3: CSVLREGGTGELFF; DNA: TGCAGCGTTCTCCGGGAGGGGGGCACCGGGGAGCTGTTTTTT
V: TRBV6-5; D: NA; size: NA; J: TRBJ2-7; CDR3: CASSYAKSYEQYF; DNA: TGTGCCAGCAGTTACGCGAAGAGCTACGAGCAGTACTTC
V: TRBV28; D: NA; size: NA; J: TRBJ1-1; CDR3: CASSLQVMNTEAFF; DNA: TGTGCCAGCAGTTTGCAGGTTATGAACACTGAAGCTTTCTTT
V: TRBV6-1; D: NA; size: NA; J: TRBJ1-1; CDR3: CASSGIYTEAFF; DNA: TGTGCCTCGTCGGGTATCTACACTGAAGCTTTCTTT
V: TRBV30; D: NA; size: once; J: TRBJ1-1; CDR3: CAWRDGGPEAFF; DNA: TGTGCCTGGAGGGATGGGGGGCCTGAAGCTTTCTTT
V: TRBV28; D: NA; size: NA; J: TRBJ1-5; CDR3: CASSLSTARGQPQHF; DNA: TGTGCCAGCAGTTTAAGTACGGCCCGGGGCCAGCCCCAGCATTTT
V: TRBV5-1; D: TRBD1; size: NA; J: TRBJ1-1; CDR3: CASSSRDSLFNTEAFF; DNA: TGCGCCAGCAGCTCACGGGACAGCCTCTTCAACACTGAAGCTTTCTTT
V: TRBV27; D: NA; size: NA; J: TRBJ2-7; CDR3: CASSLDESSYEQYF; DNA: TGTGCCAGCAGTCTCGACGAGAGCTCCTACGAGCAGTACTTC
V: TRBV27; D: TRBD1; size: NA; J: TRBJ2-7; CDR3: CASSPGQVSYEQYF; DNA: TGTGCCAGCAGTCCCGGACAGGTCTCCTACGAGCAGTACTTC
V: TRBV18; D: NA; size: NA; J: TRBJ2-7; CDR3: CASSRGSESGYEQYF; DNA: TGTGCCAGCTCACGCGGGTCAGAGTCAGGATACGAGCAGTACTTC
V: TRBV7-9; D: TRBD1; size: NA; J: TRBJ1-1; CDR3: CASTPDRDEAFF; DNA: TGTGCCAGCACCCCCGACAGGGATGAAGCTTTCTTT
V: TRBV19; D: NA; size: NA; J: TRBJ2-7; CDR3: CASSAGSSYEQYF; DNA: TGTGCCAGTAGCGCCGGATCCAGCTACGAGCAGTACTTC
V: TRBV30; D: NA; size: once; J: TRBJ2-2; CDR3: CAYNTGELFF; DNA: TGTGCCTACAACACCGGGGAGCTGTTTTTT
V: TRBV7-9; D: NA; size: few; J: TRBJ2-4; CDR3: CASSLAGKNIQYF; DNA: TGTGCCAGCAGCTTAGCGGGGAAAAACATTCAGTACTTC
V: TRBV4-1; D: NA; size: NA; J: TRBJ1-4; CDR3: CASSTGWAGFFNEKLFF; DNA: TGCGCCAGCAGTACTGGGTGGGCTGGTTTTTTTAATGAAAAACTGTTTTTT
V: TRBV6-6; D: TRBD2; size: NA; J: TRBJ2-7; CDR3: CASSYLREYEQYF; DNA: TGTGCCAGCAGTTACCTGCGGGAGTACGAGCAGTACTTC
V: TRBV28; D: TRBD2; size: NA; J: TRBJ2-5; CDR3: CASSGLAQETQYF; DNA: TGTGCCAGCAGCGGACTAGCCCAAGAGACCCAGTACTTC
V: TRBV11-1; D: TRBD2; size: NA; J: TRBJ2-5; CDR3: CASSLGQLAGGKTQYF; DNA: TGTGCCAGCAGCTTGGGGCAACTAGCGGGGGGGAAGACCCAGTACTTC
V: TRBV6-6; D: NA; size: NA; J: TRBJ2-7; CDR3: CASSPQTAYEQYF; DNA: TGTGCCAGCAGTCCCCAGACAGCCTACGAGCAGTACTTC
V: TRBV30; D: TRBD1; size: NA; J: TRBJ1-1; CDR3: CAWDPGQGAKGAFF; DNA: TGTGCCTGGGATCCTGGACAGGGGGCAAAAGGAGCTTTCTTT
V: TRBV7-9; D: NA; size: NA; J: TRBJ2-5; CDR3: CASSQVLHRVAEETQYF; DNA: TGTGCCAGCAGCCAGGTCCTCCACAGGGTCGCGGAAGAGACCCAGTACTTC
V: TRBV27; D: NA; size: NA; J: TRBJ1-6; CDR3: CASSFPSGTAYNSPLHF; DNA: TGTGCCAGCAGTTTTCCTTCCGGCACCGCCTATAATTCACCCCTCCACTTT
V: TRBV4-3; D: TRBD1; size: NA; J: TRBJ1-2; CDR3: CASSHQTGADGYTF; DNA: TGCGCCAGCAGCCACCAAACAGGGGCGGATGGCTACACCTTC
V: TRBV6-1; D: TRBD1; size: NA; J: TRBJ1-6; CDR3: CASSDRVYSPLHF; DNA: TGTGCCAGCAGCGACAGGGTTTATTCACCCCTCCACTTT
V: TRBV2; D: NA; size: NA; J: TRBJ1-2; CDR3: CASSESLGGGYTF; DNA: TGTGCCAGCAGTGAAAGTCTGGGGGGTGGCTACACCTTC
V: TRBV19; D: NA; size: NA; J: TRBJ2-7; CDR3: CASSPRWRLRTYEQYF; DNA: TGTGCCAGTAGTCCCCGGTGGCGCTTACGAACCTACGAGCAGTACTTC
V: TRBV15; D: NA; size: once; J: TRBJ2-3; CDR3: CATSRDLADTQYF; DNA: TGTGCCACCAGCAGAGATCTCGCGGATACGCAGTATTTT
V: TRBV5-4; D: TRBD2; size: NA; J: TRBJ2-1; CDR3: CASSLVWGLAGDNEQFF; DNA: TGTGCCAGCAGCTTGGTTTGGGGACTAGCGGGAGACAATGAGCAGTTCTTC
V: TRBV27; D: NA; size: NA; J: TRBJ1-1; CDR3: CASSLSVRFIGENTEAFF; DNA: TGTGCCAGCAGTTTATCGGTTAGGTTTATTGGGGAGAACACTGAAGCTTTCTTT
V: TRBV4-1; D: TRBD2; size: NA; J: TRBJ2-6; CDR3: CASSQEPGLAAGANVLTF; DNA: TGCGCCAGCAGCCAAGAACCGGGACTAGCGGCGGGGGCCAACGTCCTGACTTTC
V: TRBV5-4; D: TRBD2; size: few; J: TRBJ2-1; CDR3: CASSLAGGGHNEQFF; DNA: TGTGCCAGCAGCTTGGCGGGGGGAGGTCACAATGAGCAGTTCTTC
V: TRBV6-6; D: NA; size: NA; J: TRBJ1-2; CDR3: CASSPTDNYGYTF; DNA: TGTGCCAGCTCCCCTACTGATAACTATGGCTACACCTTC
V: TRBV6-1; D: NA; size: NA; J: TRBJ2-3; CDR3: CASNTADTQYF; DNA: TGTGCCAGCAACACCGCGGATACGCAGTATTTT
V: TRBV13; D: TRBD2; size: NA; J: TRBJ2-7; CDR3: CASSYSGTSYEQYF; DNA: TGTGCCAGCAGTTATAGCGGGACGAGCTACGAGCAGTACTTC
V: TRBV19; D: NA; size: NA; J: TRBJ1-5; CDR3: CASMRGGTHQPQHF; DNA: TGTGCCAGTATGCGAGGCGGAACGCATCAGCCCCAGCATTTT
V: TRBV4-1; D: TRBD2; size: NA; J: TRBJ2-7; CDR3: CASSQGAPGLLASYEQYF; DNA: TGCGCCAGCAGCCAAGGAGCTCCGGGACTACTCGCTTCCTACGAGCAGTACTTC
V: TRBV27; D: NA; size: once; J: TRBJ2-7; CDR3: CASSLFRLPDSVKYF; DNA: TGTGCCAGCAGTCTATTCCGACTACCGGACAGTGTGAAGTACTTC
V: TRBV29-1; D: NA; size: NA; J: TRBJ1-1; CDR3: CSVTAYTEAFF; DNA: TGCAGCGTAACAGCTTACACTGAAGCTTTCTTT
V: TRBV6-5; D: TRBD1; size: NA; J: TRBJ1-2; CDR3: CASSYQGQGNYGYTF; DNA: TGTGCCAGCAGTTACCAGGGACAGGGTAACTATGGCTACACCTTC
V: TRBV5-6; D: NA; size: NA; J: TRBJ1-5; CDR3: CASSLMGGWQPQHF; DNA: TGTGCCAGCAGCTTGATGGGGGGCTGGCAGCCCCAGCATTTT
V: TRBV2; D: NA; size: once; J: TRBJ1-2; CDR3: CASMGTVRQPKDYGYTF; DNA: TGTGCCAGCATGGGGACCGTAAGACAGCCGAAGGACTATGGCTACACCTTC
V: TRBV6-1; D: TRBD2; size: NA; J: TRBJ2-3; CDR3: CASSEGTSGRAGTDTQYF; DNA: TGTGCCAGCAGTGAAGGGACTAGCGGGAGGGCAGGCACAGATACGCAGTATTTT
V: TRBV27; D: NA; size: NA; J: TRBJ2-2; CDR3: CASSFPGNTGELFF; DNA: TGTGCCAGCAGTTTCCCAGGGAACACCGGGGAGCTGTTTTTT
V: TRBV7-9; D: TRBD2; size: NA; J: TRBJ2-3; CDR3: CASSQTSGRASTDTQYF; DNA: TGTGCCAGCAGCCAGACTAGCGGGAGGGCTAGCACAGATACGCAGTATTTT
V: TRBV7-9; D: TRBD2; size: few; J: TRBJ2-2; CDR3: CASSLKTGLADPGELFF; DNA: TGTGCCAGCAGCTTAAAGACAGGACTAGCGGACCCCGGGGAGCTGTTTTTT